These T cell receptor beta chains were read from a single sample in a study of spatial heterogeneity in lung cancer. TCRdb fed the 5' RACE reads into MiXCR, producing one record per CDR3 protein. Among 17,000 or so distinct CDR3 sequences listed, roughly 6.2% were seen once. Sequenced material: lung tumor tissue, taken at surgery. All receptors derive from a male donor with early-stage non-small cell lung cancer. Both conserved end residues are part of each CDR3. The D gene is left open where the match is weak. Part of the rows lack a size; the others show once, few, many or a class for expanded clones.

j_call: TRBJ2-2
d_call: NA
clone_size: NA
v_call: TRBV7-2
cdr3_aa: CASSRPGGRGNTGELFF
cdr3_nt: TGTGCCAGCAGTCGGCCCGGGGGGCGGGGTAACACCGGGGAGCTGTTTTTT

j_call: TRBJ2-1
d_call: NA
clone_size: many
v_call: TRBV9
cdr3_aa: CASSVGTIYNEQFF
cdr3_nt: TGTGCCAGCAGCGTAGGGACCATCTACAATGAGCAGTTCTTC

j_call: TRBJ2-5
d_call: TRBD2
clone_size: many
v_call: TRBV3-1
cdr3_aa: CASSQLAGGQETQYF
cdr3_nt: TGTGCCAGCAGCCAACTAGCGGGAGGTCAAGAGACCCAGTACTTC

j_call: TRBJ1-1
d_call: NA
clone_size: NA
v_call: TRBV18
cdr3_aa: CASSPQNTEAFF
cdr3_nt: TGTGCCAGCTCACCACAGAACACTGAAGCTTTCTTT

j_call: TRBJ2-6
d_call: NA
clone_size: many
v_call: TRBV12-3/TRBV12-4
cdr3_aa: CASSPASGANVLTF
cdr3_nt: TGTGCCAGCAGTCCAGCGTCTGGGGCCAACGTCCTGACTTTC

j_call: TRBJ2-1
d_call: NA
clone_size: many
v_call: TRBV2
cdr3_aa: CASSDVRSPNNEQFF
cdr3_nt: TGTGCCAGCAGTGATGTCAGGTCGCCGAACAATGAGCAGTTCTTC

j_call: TRBJ1-1
d_call: TRBD1
clone_size: many
v_call: TRBV10-3
cdr3_aa: CAISDSTGGITEAFF
cdr3_nt: TGTGCCATCAGTGATTCGACAGGGGGTATCACTGAAGCTTTCTTT

j_call: TRBJ2-7
d_call: TRBD1
clone_size: many
v_call: TRBV5-1
cdr3_aa: CASSPGTGGSEQYF
cdr3_nt: TGCGCCAGCAGCCCCGGGACAGGGGGCTCCGAGCAGTACTTC

j_call: TRBJ2-1
d_call: NA
clone_size: NA
v_call: TRBV12-3/TRBV12-4
cdr3_aa: CASITGTPWSNEQFF
cdr3_nt: TGTGCCAGCATTACCGGGACCCCCTGGTCCAATGAGCAGTTCTTC

j_call: TRBJ2-2
d_call: NA
clone_size: many
v_call: TRBV6-4
cdr3_aa: CASSGEDTGELFF
cdr3_nt: TGTGCCAGCAGTGGGGAGGACACCGGGGAGCTGTTTTTT

j_call: TRBJ2-3
d_call: NA
clone_size: few
v_call: TRBV11-2
cdr3_aa: CASSLRGAGTDTQYF
cdr3_nt: TGTGCCAGCAGCTTACGGGGGGCCGGGACAGATACGCAGTATTTT

j_call: TRBJ2-5
d_call: TRBD1
clone_size: many
v_call: TRBV7-2
cdr3_aa: CASSPGQGFEETQYF
cdr3_nt: TGTGCCAGCAGCCCCGGACAGGGCTTCGAAGAGACCCAGTACTTC

j_call: TRBJ2-5
d_call: TRBD1
clone_size: NA
v_call: TRBV18
cdr3_aa: CASSSGQGETQYF
cdr3_nt: TGTGCCAGCTCATCCGGACAGGGCGAGACCCAGTACTTC

j_call: TRBJ1-5
d_call: NA
clone_size: many
v_call: TRBV7-2
cdr3_aa: CASSPLRASNQPQHF
cdr3_nt: TGTGCCAGCAGCCCCCTCAGGGCTAGCAATCAGCCCCAGCATTTT

j_call: TRBJ1-1
d_call: NA
clone_size: many
v_call: TRBV29-1
cdr3_aa: CSVEIGQGGTEAFF
cdr3_nt: TGCAGCGTTGAGATAGGGCAGGGTGGCACTGAAGCTTTCTTT

j_call: TRBJ2-1
d_call: TRBD2
clone_size: many
v_call: TRBV4-2
cdr3_aa: CASSQGEGLSYNEQFF
cdr3_nt: TGTGCCAGCAGCCAGGGGGAGGGATTATCCTACAATGAGCAGTTCTTC

j_call: TRBJ2-1
d_call: NA
clone_size: many
v_call: TRBV11-3
cdr3_aa: CASSLDATENNEQFF
cdr3_nt: TGTGCCAGCAGCTTAGATGCGACGGAGAACAATGAGCAGTTCTTC

j_call: TRBJ2-7
d_call: TRBD2
clone_size: medium-sized
v_call: TRBV7-2
cdr3_aa: CASSLARTSGAYEQYF
cdr3_nt: TGTGCCAGCAGCTTAGCGCGGACTAGCGGGGCGTACGAGCAGTACTTC

j_call: TRBJ1-6
d_call: NA
clone_size: many
v_call: TRBV3-1
cdr3_aa: CASSQGRDSPLHF
cdr3_nt: TGTGCCAGCAGCCAAGGGAGGGATTCACCCCTCCACTTT

j_call: TRBJ1-4
d_call: NA
clone_size: NA
v_call: TRBV7-2
cdr3_aa: CASSFTSPGAEKLFF
cdr3_nt: TGTGCCAGCAGCTTCACCTCCCCTGGGGCTGAAAAACTGTTTTTT

j_call: TRBJ1-4
d_call: NA
clone_size: medium-sized
v_call: TRBV6-5
cdr3_aa: CASSKRTAPNEKLFF
cdr3_nt: TGTGCCAGCAGTAAAAGGACAGCGCCTAATGAAAAACTGTTTTTT

j_call: TRBJ1-6
d_call: NA
clone_size: many
v_call: TRBV28
cdr3_aa: CASSLYEGTNSPLHF
cdr3_nt: TGTGCCAGCAGTTTATACGAGGGTACGAATTCACCCCTCCACTTT